This is a list of T cell receptor beta chains from one sample in a study of T cell responses to AZD1222 COVID-19 vaccine. Clones were read by immunoSEQ multiplex PCR, and TCRdb kept only the in-frame ones, dropping some. The sample carries around 270,000 clones, 90% to 95% recorded once. This sample comprised peripheral blood, obtained 28 days after the second AZD1222 dose. The receptors shown here come from an adult who received the AZD1222 COVID-19 vaccine. Each CDR3 is given with its conserved first and last residue. A D gene is named only where the DNA matches it firmly. Clone size, where shown, is once, few, many, or a class for clones that have expanded.

-	TRBV6-5	TRBJ1-2	-	TGTGCCAGCAGAGGGGCTCGGCCTAACTATGGCTACACCTTC	CASRGARPNYGYTF
-	TRBV5-1	TRBJ2-3	-	TGCGCCAGCAGCTTGGCCTCCTCTGGTTCCGCAGATACGCAGTATTTT	CASSLASSGSADTQYF
-	TRBV29-1	TRBJ2-7	-	TGCAGCGTTGAAACAGGGCTTAACGAGCAGTACTTC	CSVETGLNEQYF
-	TRBV5-5	TRBJ2-7	-	TGTGCCAGCAGCTACGGTCGGACGCGGGGTTTCGAGCAGTACTTC	CASSYGRTRGFEQYF
TRBD1	TRBV5-4	TRBJ2-2	-	TGTGCCAGCAGCCCCAAGCAGGGGGCTTGGACCGGGGAGCTGTTTTTT	CASSPKQGAWTGELFF
TRBD1	TRBV5-1	TRBJ1-3	-	TGCGCCAGCAGTCGACAGGGAGATTTGGGAAACACCATATATTTT	CASSRQGDLGNTIYF
TRBD2	TRBV9	TRBJ2-7	-	TGTGCCAGCAGCGGGGGACTAGCGGGAGGTGAGCAGTACTTC	CASSGGLAGGEQYF
TRBD2	TRBV5-1	TRBJ2-2	-	TGCGCCAGCAGCTTGGTGTTGGGACTAGCGGAACTCACCGGGGAGCTGTTTTTT	CASSLVLGLAELTGELFF
TRBD2	TRBV2	TRBJ2-3	once	TGTGCCAGCAGAAGACTAGCGGTTAGCACAGATACGCAGTATTTT	CASRRLAVSTDTQYF
TRBD1	TRBV5-4	TRBJ2-3	-	TGTGCCAGCAGCTTGGCCGTGGGGACAGGGGAGACAGATACGCAGTATTTT	CASSLAVGTGETDTQYF
-	TRBV5-4	TRBJ1-5	-	TGTGCCAGCAGCTTGCCAGGGAGGAATCAGCCCCAGCATTTT	CASSLPGRNQPQHF
-	TRBV27	TRBJ2-7	-	TGTGCCAGCAGTTCCAGGTCCGCAGGGTACGAGCAGTACTTC	CASSSRSAGYEQYF
-	TRBV4-3	TRBJ1-1	-	TGCGCCAGCAGCCCCCATCCACAGGGTGAAGCTTTCTTT	CASSPHPQGEAFF
-	TRBV19	TRBJ1-5	-	TGTGCCAGTAGTATAGGGCCATATCAGCCCCAGCATTTT	CASSIGPYQPQHF
TRBD1	TRBV20-1	TRBJ2-7	-	TGCAGTGCTGCAGGGGGCTACGAGCAGTACTTC	CSAAGGYEQYF
-	TRBV12-3/TRBV12-4	TRBJ1-1	-	TGTGCCAGCAGTTCGATACAGGGACCAAGAGCTTTCTTT	CASSSIQGPRAFF
-	TRBV3-1/TRBV3-2	TRBJ2-5	-	TGTGCCAGCAGCCAAGAATGGCGCTCGAAGACCCAGTACTTC	CASSQEWRSKTQYF
-	TRBV7-9	TRBJ2-3	-	TGTGCCATCACAGCCTGGCCAGATACGCAGTATTTT	CAITAWPDTQYF
-	TRBV20-1	TRBJ2-3	-	TGCAGTGCTAGTCGCCTCGGGACAGATACGCAGTATTTT	CSASRLGTDTQYF
-	TRBV7-3	TRBJ2-3	-	TGTGCCAGCTGGTCGACCCCCTTAACGCAGTATTTT	CASWSTPLTQYF
-	TRBV29-1	TRBJ2-1	-	TGCAGCGCCAGCAGGGGCGTTGGCAATGAGCAGTTCTTC	CSASRGVGNEQFF
-	TRBV6-5	TRBJ1-4	-	TGTGCCAGCAGTCCAAGGGGGACTAATGAAAAACTGTTTTTT	CASSPRGTNEKLFF
-	TRBV28	TRBJ1-2	-	TGTGCCAGCAGTCCGCTGGGGGTTGAGGGCTACACCTTC	CASSPLGVEGYTF
TRBD1	TRBV24-1	TRBJ2-1	-	TGTGCCACCGGGACAGGGTACGGGGAGCAGTTCTTC	CATGTGYGEQFF
-	TRBV21-1	TRBJ2-6	-	TGTGCCAGCAGCAAAGTTTCTCCTCGGGGACCAGGGGCCAACGTCCTGACTTTC	CASSKVSPRGPGANVLTF
-	TRBV11-1	TRBJ1-1	-	TGTGCCAGCAGCCGCGGGGGGGGCACTGAAGCTTTCTTT	CASSRGGGTEAFF
-	TRBV30	TRBJ2-1	-	TGTGCCTGGAGACGGGAGTTGGTCCCCAAGTTCTTC	CAWRRELVPKFF
-	TRBV11-3	TRBJ2-2	-	TGTGCCAGCAGCTTTCGGGACACCGGGGAGCTGTTTTTT	CASSFRDTGELFF
TRBD2	TRBV4-1	TRBJ2-7	-	TGCGCCAGCAGCCAATCGGGAGGAGGGGAGCAGTACTTC	CASSQSGGGEQYF
-	TRBV25-1	TRBJ2-1	-	TGTGCCAGCAGTGTCTTGGGGGCGCAGACCTACAATGAGCAGTTCTTC	CASSVLGAQTYNEQFF